These 18 T cell receptor beta chains were all obtained from the same sample, sequenced in a study of blood T cell repertoires in COVID-19. TCRdb keeps only in-frame clones here, not all; method: immunoSEQ multiplex PCR. The sample has about 310,000 clones, around 89% seen once. Sequencing used peripheral blood. Every receptor here comes from a woman aged 40 to 49 with COVID-19, enrolled during active disease.

J is TRBJ1-1 and V is TRBV7-6, with D possibly matching TRBD1 (5 bases). From germline, CDR1 is SGHVS and CDR2 FNYEAQ. The CDR3 extends over 16 amino acids. V was trimmed by 5 bases and J by 6 bases, leaving 22 bases between them. The CDR3 loop reads CASSPRRGGDFAEAFF. CDR3 DNA sequence: TGTGCCAGCAGCCCTCGACGGGGGGGAGATTTCGCTGAAGCTTTCTTT.

This chain links TRBV6-5 with TRBJ1-1, with D possibly being TRBD1 (6 bases). Germline lookup yields CDR1 MNHEY and CDR2 SVGAGI. V was clipped by 2 bases and J by 8 bases, with 12 bases between them. This CDR3 comprises 13 residues. In DNA, the CDR3 is TGTGCCAGCAGTTACGGGACACCCCCCGAAGCTTTCTTT. It encodes CASSYGTPPEAFF.

The chain employs TRBV27 and TRBJ1-6; D may be TRBD1 (5 bases). The CDR3 runs 15 residues. V lost 3 bases to trimming and J lost 5 bases, with 11 bases between them. CDR1 and CDR2 from the germline V gene are MNHEY and SMNVEV (reference sequence). CDR3 loop: CASSLLVQDNSPLHF. In nucleotides, the CDR3 is TGTGCCAGCAGTTTGCTCGTACAGGATAATTCACCCCTCCACTTT.

The chain is built from TRBV7-2 and TRBJ2-2; a weak D match, TRBD2 (5 bases). The CDR3 spans 16 residues. Trimming took 10 bases from V and 5 from J, leaving 23 bases between them. CDR1 SGHTA and CDR2 FQGNSA come from the germline V gene. The DNA for the CDR3 is TGTGCCACCTCCACTGGGAGTGGGGTAGTAACCGGGGAGCTGTTTTTT. It is translated as CATSTGSGVVTGELFF.

The V call is TRBV7-8, the J call TRBJ1-2, with 8 bases matching TRBD1. The trim removed 3 bases at V and 3 bases at J, leaving 3 bases unmatched. CDR3 length equals 14 residues. CDR1 SGHVS and CDR2 FQNEAQ come from the germline V gene. The CDR3 nucleotides read TGTGCCAGCAGCTTGAGGACAGGGTACTATGGCTACACCTTC. It codes for CASSLRTGYYGYTF.

The chain employs TRBV5-1 and TRBJ1-1; tentatively, D is TRBD1 (5 bases). The V gene's germline CDR1 is SGHRS and CDR2 YFSETQ. CDR3 length: 14 residues. Trimming left V 0 bases short and J 4 bases short, with 10 bases between. CDR3 sequence reads: CASSLGSGITEAFF. The CDR3 DNA follows: TGCGCCAGCAGCTTGGGATCAGGGATCACTGAAGCTTTCTTT.

The CDR3 region has the DNA TGTGCCAGCCAAGCTCTTCGCGGGGGGTACGGACAAAACATTCAGTACTTC. Translation: CASQALRGGYGQNIQYF. V gene TRBV2 combines with J gene TRBJ2-4; 8 positions agree with TRBD2. Germline-derived CDR1 and CDR2 are SNHLY and FYNNEI. Trimming at V came to 8 bases and at J to 5 bases, leaving 17 bases not matched to a gene. The CDR3 length is 17 residues.

V gene TRBV19 combines with J gene TRBJ2-7, with D maybe TRBD1 (5 bases). The CDR3 is 12 residues long. Per germline, CDR1 LNHDA and CDR2 SQIVND (reference sequence). Trimming pared 5 bases from V and 3 bases from J, leaving 8 bases between. The CDR3 sequence: CASSDRLYEQYF. As DNA, the CDR3 is TGTGCCAGTAGTGACAGACTCTACGAGCAGTACTTC.

This clone was seen more than once but under ten times. V gene TRBV19 combines with J gene TRBJ1-5, with 8 bases aligning to TRBD1. Germline CDR1 and CDR2: LNHDA and SQIVND (reference sequence). J lost 6 bases, V lost 3 bases, and 10 bases had no gene match. This CDR3 is built from 16 residues. The CDR3 here is CASSIAGRGLGQPQHF. The CDR3 DNA follows: TGTGCCAGTAGTATCGCTGGCAGGGGGCTGGGTCAGCCCCAGCATTTT. Combining the CDR3 with reference TRBV19 and TRBJ1-5 gives the whole variable domain DGGITQSPKYLFRKEGQNVTLSCEQNLNHDAMYWYRQDPGQGLRLIYYSQIVNDFQKGDIAEGYSVSREKKESFPLTVTSAQKNPTAFYLCASSIAGRGLGQPQHFGDGTRLSIL.

The chain couples TRBV6-2 or TRBV6-3 to TRBJ1-2, with D possibly being TRBD1 (6 bases). CDR1 and CDR2 from the germline V gene are MNHEY and SVGEGT. This CDR3 has 15 residues. Trimming stripped 5 bases from V and 3 bases from J, with 16 bases between. The CDR3 nucleotides read TGTGCCAGCAGTGGACTTTGGGGGCTGGACTATGGCTACACCTTC. Translated: CASSGLWGLDYGYTF.

The sample holds one count of this clone. This rearrangement joins TRBV15 to TRBJ1-1; D is unresolved. From germline, CDR1 is LNHNV and CDR2 YYDKDF (reference sequence). This CDR3 is built from 13 residues. The V and J ends lost 3 bases and 4 bases respectively, with 9 bases between them. The CDR3 spells CATSRSEVTEAFF. DNA for the CDR3: TGTGCCACCAGCAGGAGCGAAGTCACTGAAGCTTTCTTT.

This clone was seen once. The V and J genes are TRBV28 and TRBJ2-3, with TRBD1 matching over 7 bases. The CDR3 runs to 15 residues. The V and J ends lost 3 bases and 6 bases, in that order; junction bases with no gene match: 9. The germline CDR1 and CDR2 sequences are MDHEN and SYDVKM. CDR3 amino acids: CASSFLPGTADTQYF. CDR3 coding DNA: TGTGCCAGCAGTTTTCTCCCTGGGACAGCCGATACGCAGTATTTT.

This sequence joins TRBV4-1 and TRBJ2-7; 9 bases fit TRBD1. The CDR3 totals 16 residues. The V and J ends lost 1 base and 7 bases, in that order; junction bases with no gene match: 11. Germline V gene lookup returns CDR1 MGHRA and CDR2 YSYEKL. The CDR3 loop is CASSQVLGQGPGEQYF. The CDR3, as DNA: TGCGCCAGCAGCCAAGTCCTGGGACAGGGACCGGGGGAGCAGTACTTC.

The rearrangement uses TRBV4-3 and TRBJ2-5, with 7 bases lining up with TRBD2. CDR1 and CDR2 (germline): LGHNA, YSLEER. V lost 3 bases and J lost 3; bases outside the gene matches: 7. CDR3 length equals 15 residues. The CDR3 DNA sequence: TGCGCCAGCAGCCAGGGTTCGAGCGGGAAAGAGACCCAGTACTTC. Its translation is CASSQGSSGKETQYF.

The chain employs TRBV5-4 and TRBJ1-2, with 10 bases identical to TRBD1. Germline V gives CDR1 SGHNT, CDR2 YYREEE (reference sequence). J gave up 10 bases and V 4 bases, and 7 bases lay outside the gene matches. The CDR3 sequence is 13 residues long. The CDR3 reads CASSPRDRGDYTF. CDR3 bases: TGTGCCAGCAGCCCCCGGGACAGGGGAGACTACACCTTC.

The chain joins TRBV15 to TRBJ2-2, with D maybe TRBD2 (6 bases). Trimming stripped 5 bases from V and 3 bases from J, with 13 bases between. This CDR3 comprises 15 residues. CDR1 LNHNV and CDR2 YYDKDF come from the germline V gene (reference sequence). CDR3 region: CATSPGGFDTGELFF. In DNA, the CDR3 is TGTGCCACCAGCCCCGGAGGGTTCGACACCGGGGAGCTGTTTTTT.

The DNA for the CDR3 is TGTGCCAGCAGGCAGATTGGGACTAGCGATGCTCTTTCGGGCGAGCAGTACTTC. It specifies CASRQIGTSDALSGEQYF. The gene calls are TRBV7-8 and TRBJ2-7, with 10 bases matching TRBD2. Germline V CDR1 and CDR2: SGHVS, FQNEAQ. The CDR3 sequence is 18 residues long. V lost 6 bases, J lost 6 bases, and 20 bases stayed unmatched.

The table lists this clone with a count of one. The rearrangement joins TRBV9 to TRBJ1-1, with D perhaps matching TRBD1 (5 bases). V gave up 0 bases and J gave up 0 bases, with 15 bases separating them. Germline loops: CDR1 SGDLS, CDR2 YYNGEE. CDR3 length: 17 amino acids. In DNA, the CDR3 is TGTGCCAGCAGCGTAGACCCGTGGGGAGGGGTGAACACTGAAGCTTTCTTT. It translates to CASSVDPWGGVNTEAFF.